These 29 T cell receptor beta chains were all obtained from the same sample, sequenced in a study of PD-1 blockade in mismatch repair-deficient tumors. TCRdb's copy holds only in-frame clones and misses some; the assay was immunoSEQ multiplex PCR. The sample holds some 48,000 clones, about 84% seen once. Sequenced material: peripheral blood, taken less than 21 weeks after starting pembrolizumab. These receptors were collected from an adult with mismatch repair-deficient cancer.

The chain is built from TRBV5-1 and TRBJ1-1, with 10 positions matching TRBD1. This CDR3 region has 17 residues. Losses at the gene ends were 4 bases for V and 7 bases for J; bases not matched to a gene: 16. CDR1 is SGHRS and CDR2 is YFSETQ in the germline V gene. CDR3 loop: CASSPSRDRGRALEAFF. The CDR3 DNA sequence: TGCGCCAGCAGCCCGTCCCGGGACAGGGGCAGAGCGCTTGAAGCTTTCTTT.

This rearrangement joins TRBV6-1 to TRBJ1-1, with TRBD1 matching over 7 bases. Looked up from germline, CDR1 is MNHNS and CDR2 is SASEGT. This CDR3 spans 13 amino acids. J gave up 0 bases and V 7 bases, and 2 bases lay outside the gene matches. The CDR3 here is CASTGQLNTEAFF. CDR3 sequence (DNA): TGTGCCAGCACGGGACAGTTGAACACTGAAGCTTTCTTT.

V gene TRBV6-1 combines with J gene TRBJ1-5, with D unresolved. Between the trimmed V and J ends, which lost 0 bases and 2 bases, there was a span of 11 bases. Germline CDR1 reads MNHNS; CDR2 reads SASEGT. The CDR3 totals 16 residues. CDR3 loop: CASSEAGPRGNQPQHF. Here the CDR3 DNA reads TGTGCCAGCAGTGAAGCTGGACCTAGGGGCAATCAGCCCCAGCATTTT.

The chain links TRBV27 to TRBJ2-7; possibly TRBD1 or TRBD2 for D (5 bases each). Germline CDR1 is MNHEY and CDR2 is SMNVEV (reference sequence). The CDR3 sequence is 17 residues long. V lost 0 bases and J lost 0, with 15 bases in between. In nucleotides, the CDR3 is TGTGCCAGCAGTTTATCTCCCGGGGCACTAGACTCCTACGAGCAGTACTTC. It encodes CASSLSPGALDSYEQYF.

The chain employs TRBV29-1 and TRBJ1-2, with D maybe TRBD1 (6 bases). Germline lookup yields CDR1 SQVTM and CDR2 ANQGSEA. The CDR3 length is 14 residues. V was trimmed by 0 bases and J by 6 bases, leaving 14 bases between them. This chain's CDR3 is CSVEDRRGSDGYTF. In DNA, the CDR3 is TGCAGCGTTGAAGATCGCAGGGGCTCAGATGGCTACACCTTC.

This chain links TRBV19 with TRBJ1-1, with D uncertain. Germline assignment: CDR1 LNHDA and CDR2 SQIVND (reference sequence). The V end lost 3 bases, the J end lost 3 bases, and 8 bases lay between the germline ends. This CDR3 has 13 residues. This CDR3 is CASSIQSYTEAFF. The CDR3, as DNA: TGTGCCAGTAGTATCCAGTCCTACACTGAAGCTTTCTTT.

The rearrangement uses TRBV6-5 and TRBJ1-2; D remains unclear. The germline V gene has CDR1 MNHEY and CDR2 SVGAGI. The ends were cut back, 5 bases at V and 3 bases at J, with 16 bases in the middle. This CDR3 has 15 residues. CDR3 in DNA: TGTGCCAGCAGTACCTCACCACTGGGCCACTATGGCTACACCTTC. Translating it yields CASSTSPLGHYGYTF.

This rearrangement joins TRBV27 to TRBJ2-5; D is possibly TRBD1 (6 bases). With 6 bases removed from V and 4 bases from J, the gap between germline ends came to 18 bases. From germline, CDR1 is MNHEY and CDR2 SMNVEV (reference sequence). This CDR3 has 15 residues. The CDR3 DNA reads TGTGCCAGCAGCATCCAAGGACAGACTCGAGAGACCCAGTACTTC. The encoded protein is CASSIQGQTRETQYF.

The V call is TRBV18, the J call TRBJ2-3; D is undetermined. The CDR3 runs 14 residues. Germline V gives CDR1 KGHSH, CDR2 LQKENI. Trimming removed 5 bases from V and 4 bases from J, with 13 bases in between. The CDR3 here is CASSAESAADTQYF. The CDR3 nucleotides read TGTGCCAGCTCAGCAGAATCGGCAGCAGATACGCAGTATTTT.

The sample holds one count of this clone. Compared with germline, one end of the junction differs, possibly owing to a read error. The J gene is TRBJ2-2, the V gene TRBV6-5, with TRBD2 identical over 9 bases. This CDR3 spans 16 amino acids. CDR1 and CDR2 (germline): MNHEY, SVGAGI. DNA for the CDR3: TGTGCCAGCAATTACGCGACTAGCGGGAACACCGGGGAGCTGTTTTTT. As protein: CASNYATSGNTGELFF.

V is TRBV28 and J is TRBJ1-5; D not certain. CDR3 length equals 13 residues. Per the germline V gene, CDR1 is MDHEN and CDR2 is SYDVKM. Trimming removed 10 bases from V and 3 bases from J, with 13 bases in between. The CDR3 protein is CATVPHPNQPQHF. The CDR3 region has the DNA TGTGCCACTGTGCCCCACCCCAATCAGCCCCAGCATTTT.

The V gene is TRBV11-3, the J gene TRBJ2-7; unclear D gene. The V end lost 0 bases, the J end lost 6 bases, and 9 bases lay between the germline ends. This CDR3 spans 13 amino acids. Germline assignment: CDR1 SGHNT and CDR2 YENEEA. CDR3 bases: TGTGCCAGCAGCTTAGAAGGCGTCGGCGAGCAGTACTTC. This codes for CASSLEGVGEQYF.

V usage is TRBV7-9 and J usage is TRBJ2-5; D is possibly TRBD1 (5 bases). The CDR3 spans 16 residues. Looked up from germline, CDR1 is SEHNR and CDR2 is FQNEAQ (reference sequence). V dropped 2 bases and J dropped 1 base, with 14 bases sitting between them. This CDR3 reads CASSLKGMKSQETQYF. The CDR3 nucleotides read TGTGCCAGCAGCTTAAAGGGGATGAAATCCCAAGAGACCCAGTACTTC.

The rearrangement joins TRBV18 to TRBJ1-1; unclear D gene. Trimming cost V 4 bases and J 1 base, with 7 bases left between them. The length of the CDR3 is 13 residues. Germline assignment: CDR1 KGHSH and CDR2 LQKENI. CDR3 DNA sequence: TGTGCCAGCTCACGGACGGGGAACACTGAAGCTTTCTTT. Translating it yields CASSRTGNTEAFF.

V usage is TRBV19 and J usage is TRBJ1-5; 10 positions match TRBD1. This CDR3 comprises 15 residues. Germline loops: CDR1 LNHDA, CDR2 SQIVND (reference sequence). Unmatched junction bases numbered 7, after V lost 5 bases and J lost 6 bases. The CDR3 DNA reads TGTGCCAGTAGTGTAGGGACAGGGGCGGGTCAGCCCCAGCATTTT. Protein product: CASSVGTGAGQPQHF.

The rearrangement uses TRBV11-3 and TRBJ2-1; D uncertain. The germline V gene encodes CDR1 SGHNT and CDR2 YENEEA. This CDR3 has 11 residues. The V gene lost 2 bases and the J gene lost 12 bases, with 8 bases spanning the gap. For the CDR3, the DNA is TGTGCCAGCAGCTTAACCCGGATGCAGTTCTTC. It encodes CASSLTRMQFF.

This clone ranks as medium-sized. The rearrangement joins TRBV18 to TRBJ1-4, with unresolved D. This CDR3 is 14 amino acids long. Trimming removed 1 base at V and 8 bases at J, with 11 bases between. Germline V gene data show CDR1 as KGHSH and CDR2 as LQKENI. The CDR3 spells CASSPREEREKLFF. For the CDR3, the DNA is TGTGCCAGCTCACCACGCGAAGAGAGGGAAAAACTGTTTTTT.

This clone was picked up one time. CDR3 DNA: TGTGCCTGGAGTGTCGTTCGTTCGACAGGGAAATGGGTTCCGGGGACCCAGTACTTC. This encodes CAWSVVRSTGKWVPGTQYF. This chain joins TRBV30 and TRBJ2-5; 7 bases line up with TRBD1. Germline V gives CDR1 GTSNPN, CDR2 SVGIG (reference sequence). The J segment lost 7 bases and the V segment lost 0 bases, leaving 23 bases of the junction unmatched. The CDR3 runs to 19 residues.

The chain has TRBV11-2 and TRBJ2-5; 7 nucleotides match TRBD2. The CDR3 covers 13 residues. Per germline, CDR1 SGHAT and CDR2 FQNNGV. With 1 base clipped from V and 4 bases from J, the junction kept 0 bases outside the gene matches. This CDR3 reads CASSLAGGETQYF. The CDR3 bases are TGTGCCAGCAGCTTAGCGGGAGGAGAGACCCAGTACTTC.

The rearrangement links TRBV6-5 to TRBJ1-2, with TRBD1 as a possible D gene (5 bases). Germline assignment: CDR1 MNHEY and CDR2 SVGAGI. The germline V and J ends were trimmed by 5 bases and 6 bases, with 13 bases remaining between them. The CDR3 is 13 residues long. The CDR3 nucleotides read TGTGCCAGCAGTCCCCTAATGACAGATGGCTACACCTTC. Translating gives CASSPLMTDGYTF.

This chain links TRBV5-4 with TRBJ2-7; D might be TRBD1 or TRBD2, each matching 5 bases. With 3 bases removed from V and 2 bases from J, the gap between germline ends came to 12 bases. This CDR3 comprises 14 residues. CDR1 SGHNT and CDR2 YYREEE come from the germline V gene (reference sequence). The DNA of the CDR3 is TGTGCCAGCAGCTCCCGGGACGGAACCTACGAGCAGTACTTC. Translated, it gives CASSSRDGTYEQYF.

In this sample, this clone turned up once. This chain links TRBV19 with TRBJ2-1; 10 positions match TRBD2. Per the germline V gene, CDR1 is LNHDA and CDR2 is SQIVND (reference sequence). V lost 6 bases and J lost 3; bases outside the gene matches: 11. The length of the CDR3 is 17 residues. Written as DNA, the CDR3 is TGTGCCAGTAGGTTGAAAAGCGGGAGGGCCCGCTACAATGAGCAGTTCTTC. Encoded protein: CASRLKSGRARYNEQFF.

The chain links TRBV30 to TRBJ2-5; D perhaps matches TRBD2 (5 bases). From germline, CDR1 is GTSNPN and CDR2 SVGIG (reference sequence). This CDR3 has 12 residues. Trimming removed 1 base from V and 11 bases from J, with 14 bases in between. The CDR3 sequence is CAWSEALGEQYF. In DNA, the CDR3 is TGTGCCTGGAGTGAAGCCCTCGGGGAGCAGTACTTC. The entire variable domain, with the rest obtained from reference TRBV30 and TRBJ2-5, is as follows: SQTIHQWPATLVQPVGSPLSLECTVEGTSNPNLYWYRQAAGRGLQLLFYSVGIGQISSEVPQNLSASRPQDRQFILSSKKLLLSDSGFYLCAWSEALGEQYFGPGTRLLVL.

The V gene is TRBV10-2, the J gene TRBJ2-1; possibly TRBD2 for D (5 bases). Trimming stripped 7 bases from V and 0 bases from J, with 10 bases between. Germline V gives CDR1 WSHSY, CDR2 SAAADI. The CDR3 contains 14 residues. The CDR3 protein is CASKGGLSYNEQFF. CDR3 in DNA: TGCGCCAGCAAGGGCGGACTCTCCTACAATGAGCAGTTCTTC.

The rearrangement joins TRBV5-4 to TRBJ1-2; a weak D match, TRBD1 (5 bases). This CDR3 contains 13 residues. The germline V gene encodes CDR1 SGHNT and CDR2 YYREEE (reference sequence). V was trimmed by 4 bases and J by 3 bases, leaving 10 bases between them. This chain's CDR3 is CASSITGDYGYTF. CDR3 coding DNA: TGTGCCAGCAGCATAACAGGCGACTATGGCTACACCTTC. The full variable domain, its missing parts supplied by reference TRBV5-4 and TRBJ1-2, is ETGVTQSPTHLIKTRGQQVTLRCSSQSGHNTVSWYQQALGQGPQFIFQYYREEENGRGNFPPRFSGLQFPNYSSELNVNALELDDSALYLCASSITGDYGYTFGSGTRLTVV.

V usage is TRBV27 and J usage is TRBJ2-5; 11 bases fit TRBD2. In germline, CDR1 is MNHEY, CDR2 SMNVEV (reference sequence). The CDR3 is 15 amino acids. Trimming cost V 3 bases and J 2 bases; bases outside gene matches: 2. CDR3 in amino acids: CASSFGTSGQETQYF. The CDR3 DNA follows: TGTGCCAGCAGTTTTGGGACTAGCGGACAAGAGACCCAGTACTTC.

This clone was counted a single time. The chain is built from TRBV11-2 and TRBJ1-3, with D hard to call. The V gene lost 4 bases and the J gene lost 0 bases, with 13 bases spanning the gap. CDR3 length: 16 amino acids. Per germline, CDR1 SGHAT and CDR2 FQNNGV. Here the CDR3 DNA reads TGTGCCAGCAGCTCCCTAAGACGGGGCTCTGGAAACACCATATATTTT. Its protein product is CASSSLRRGSGNTIYF.

This clone was seen only once. Other nucleotide sequences in the sample specify the same CDR3. The chain combines TRBV15 with TRBJ1-1; D not certain. Trimming removed 0 bases from V and 0 bases from J, with 5 bases in between. Germline values: CDR1 LNHNV, CDR2 YYDKDF (reference sequence). The CDR3 runs to 14 residues. The CDR3 DNA follows: TGTGCCACCAGCAGAGATTTGGTGAACACTGAAGCTTTCTTT. This codes for CATSRDLVNTEAFF.

The chain uses TRBV7-8 and TRBJ2-1, with D maybe TRBD2 (5 bases). V was shortened by 4 bases and J by 0 bases, with 16 bases between the two germline ends. The CDR3 loop spans 17 amino acids. Germline lookup yields CDR1 SGHVS and CDR2 FQNEAQ. CDR3 bases: TGTGCCAGCAGCTCCGAGATCCCACGGGGCTCCTACAATGAGCAGTTCTTC. As protein: CASSSEIPRGSYNEQFF.